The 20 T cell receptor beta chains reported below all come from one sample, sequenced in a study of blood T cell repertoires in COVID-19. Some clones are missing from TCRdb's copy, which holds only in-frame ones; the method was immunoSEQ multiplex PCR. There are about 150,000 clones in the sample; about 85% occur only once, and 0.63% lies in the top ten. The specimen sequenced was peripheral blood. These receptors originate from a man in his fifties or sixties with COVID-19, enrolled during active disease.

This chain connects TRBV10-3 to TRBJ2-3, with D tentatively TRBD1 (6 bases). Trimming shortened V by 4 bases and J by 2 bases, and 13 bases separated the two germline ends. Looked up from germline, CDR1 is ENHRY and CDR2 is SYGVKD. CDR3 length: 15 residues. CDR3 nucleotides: TGTGCCATCAGTGGACTACAGGGCTCCACAGATACGCAGTATTTT. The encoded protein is CAISGLQGSTDTQYF.

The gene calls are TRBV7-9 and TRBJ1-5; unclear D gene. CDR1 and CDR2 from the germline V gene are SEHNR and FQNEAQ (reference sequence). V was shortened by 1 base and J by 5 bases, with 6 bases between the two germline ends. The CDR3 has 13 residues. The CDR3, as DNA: TGTGCCAGCAGCTTAGACGACTATCAGCCCCAGCATTTT. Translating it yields CASSLDDYQPQHF.

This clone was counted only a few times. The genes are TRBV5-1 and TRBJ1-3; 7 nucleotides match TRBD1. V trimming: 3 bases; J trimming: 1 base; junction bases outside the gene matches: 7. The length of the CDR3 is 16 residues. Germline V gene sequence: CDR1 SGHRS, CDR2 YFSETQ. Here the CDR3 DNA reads TGCGCCAGCAGCTCGGGACAGCAAAGGTCTGGAAACACCATATATTTT. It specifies CASSSGQQRSGNTIYF.

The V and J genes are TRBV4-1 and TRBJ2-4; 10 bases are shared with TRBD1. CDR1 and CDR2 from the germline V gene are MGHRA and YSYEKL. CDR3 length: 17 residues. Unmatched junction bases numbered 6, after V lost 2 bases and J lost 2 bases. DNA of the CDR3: TGCGCCAGCAGCCAAAGCGGGGACAGGGGACCCAAAAACATTCAGTACTTC. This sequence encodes CASSQSGDRGPKNIQYF.

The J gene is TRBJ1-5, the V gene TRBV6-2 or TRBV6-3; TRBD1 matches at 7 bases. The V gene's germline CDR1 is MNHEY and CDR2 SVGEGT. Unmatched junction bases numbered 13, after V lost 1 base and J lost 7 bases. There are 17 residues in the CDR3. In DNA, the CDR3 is TGTGCCAGCAGTTACTTGGGAAGTACAGGGGTGCGACAGCCCCAGCATTTT. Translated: CASSYLGSTGVRQPQHF.

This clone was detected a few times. The CDR3 DNA sequence: TGTGCCAGTAGTATGACGGGACAGAACTATGGCTACACCTTC. It yields the protein CASSMTGQNYGYTF. This sequence joins TRBV19 and TRBJ1-2, with TRBD1 matching over 7 bases. This CDR3 region has 14 residues. Germline V lookup: CDR1 LNHDA, CDR2 SQIVND (reference sequence). J was trimmed by 2 bases and V by 3 bases; bases with no gene match: 3.

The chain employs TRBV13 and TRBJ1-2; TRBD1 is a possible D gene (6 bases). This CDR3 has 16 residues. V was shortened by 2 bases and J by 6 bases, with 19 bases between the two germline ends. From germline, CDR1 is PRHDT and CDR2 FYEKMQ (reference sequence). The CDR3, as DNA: TGTGCCAGCAGCTTAAGGGGAGGGAGGGGGTACGATGGCTACACCTTC. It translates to CASSLRGGRGYDGYTF.

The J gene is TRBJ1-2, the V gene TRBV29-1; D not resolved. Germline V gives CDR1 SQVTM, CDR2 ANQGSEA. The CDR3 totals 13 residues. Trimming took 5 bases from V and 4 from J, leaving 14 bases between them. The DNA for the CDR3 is TGCAGCGTTATGTCCGGGATAGTCTATGGCTACACCTTC. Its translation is CSVMSGIVYGYTF.

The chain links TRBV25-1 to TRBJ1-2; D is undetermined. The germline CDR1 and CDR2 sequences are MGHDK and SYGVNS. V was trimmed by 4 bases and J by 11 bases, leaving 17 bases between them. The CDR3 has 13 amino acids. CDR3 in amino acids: CASSADTNPWYTF. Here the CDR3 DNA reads TGTGCCAGCAGTGCCGACACCAACCCCTGGTACACCTTC.

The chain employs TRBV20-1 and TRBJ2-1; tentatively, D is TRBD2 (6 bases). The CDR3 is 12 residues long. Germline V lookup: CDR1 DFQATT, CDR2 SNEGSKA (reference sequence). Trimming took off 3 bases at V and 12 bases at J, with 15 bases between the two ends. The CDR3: CSASDRLVAQFF. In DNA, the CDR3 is TGCAGTGCTAGTGACCGACTAGTTGCGCAGTTCTTC.

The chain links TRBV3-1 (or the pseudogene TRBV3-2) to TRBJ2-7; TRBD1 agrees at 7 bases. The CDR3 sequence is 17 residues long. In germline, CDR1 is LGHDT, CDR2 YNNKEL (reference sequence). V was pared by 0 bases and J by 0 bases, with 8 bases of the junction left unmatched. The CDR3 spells CASSQDPGQAFSYEQYF. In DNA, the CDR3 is TGTGCCAGCAGCCAAGATCCCGGACAGGCCTTCTCCTACGAGCAGTACTTC.

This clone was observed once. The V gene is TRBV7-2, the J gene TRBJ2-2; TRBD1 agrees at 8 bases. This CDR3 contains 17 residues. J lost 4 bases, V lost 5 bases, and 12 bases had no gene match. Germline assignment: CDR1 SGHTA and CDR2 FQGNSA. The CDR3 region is CASSHSGGRAGTGELFF. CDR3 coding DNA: TGTGCCAGCAGCCATTCAGGGGGCAGGGCGGGCACCGGGGAGCTGTTTTTT.

This chain's CDR3 is CATLGLAGVSRTYNEQFF. Here the CDR3 DNA reads TGTGCCACCCTGGGGCTAGCGGGAGTCTCGCGGACCTACAATGAGCAGTTCTTC. The chain uses TRBV6-8 and TRBJ2-1, with 10 bases lining up with TRBD2. J was trimmed by 2 bases and V by 10 bases; bases with no gene match: 17. This CDR3 has 18 residues. Germline lookup yields CDR1 MNHGY and CDR2 SAAAGT.

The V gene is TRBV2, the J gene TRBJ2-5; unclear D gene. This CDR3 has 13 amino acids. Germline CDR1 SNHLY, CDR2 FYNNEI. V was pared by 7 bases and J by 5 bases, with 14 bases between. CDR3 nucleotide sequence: TGTGCCAGCAAAAGAACCGTCGGGGAGACCCAGTACTTC. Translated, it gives CASKRTVGETQYF.

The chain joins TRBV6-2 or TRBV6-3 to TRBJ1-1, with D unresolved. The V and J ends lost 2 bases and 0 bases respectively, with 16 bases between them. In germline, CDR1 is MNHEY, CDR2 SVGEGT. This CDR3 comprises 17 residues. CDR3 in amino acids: CASSYPVPGVVNTEAFF. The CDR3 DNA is TGTGCCAGCAGTTACCCCGTACCCGGGGTGGTGAACACTGAAGCTTTCTTT.

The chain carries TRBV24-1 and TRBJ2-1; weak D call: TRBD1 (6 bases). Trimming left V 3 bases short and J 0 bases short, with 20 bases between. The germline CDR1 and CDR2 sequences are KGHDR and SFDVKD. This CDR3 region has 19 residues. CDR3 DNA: TGTGCCACCAGTGATGCACCCGCCTACAGGGCGAGCTCCTACAATGAGCAGTTCTTC. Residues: CATSDAPAYRASSYNEQFF.

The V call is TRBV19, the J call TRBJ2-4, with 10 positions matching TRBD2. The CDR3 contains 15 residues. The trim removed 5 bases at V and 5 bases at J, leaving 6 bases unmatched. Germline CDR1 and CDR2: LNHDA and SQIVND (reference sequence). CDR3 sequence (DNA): TGTGCCAGTAGTCTTTTAGCGGGGGGTGAAAACATTCAGTACTTC. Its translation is CASSLLAGGENIQYF.

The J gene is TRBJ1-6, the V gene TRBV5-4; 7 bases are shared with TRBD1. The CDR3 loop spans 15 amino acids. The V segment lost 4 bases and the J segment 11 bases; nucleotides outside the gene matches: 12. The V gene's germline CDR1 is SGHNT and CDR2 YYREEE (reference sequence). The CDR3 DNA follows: TGTGCCAGCAGCGTATATGACAGGGAAACGGCACCCCTCCACTTT. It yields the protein CASSVYDRETAPLHF.

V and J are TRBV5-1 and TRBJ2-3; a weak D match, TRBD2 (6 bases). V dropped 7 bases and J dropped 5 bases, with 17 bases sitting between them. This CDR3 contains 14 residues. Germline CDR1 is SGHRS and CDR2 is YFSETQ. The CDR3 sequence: CASGLAAGRDTQYF. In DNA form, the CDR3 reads TGCGCCAGCGGATTAGCGGCGGGACGAGATACGCAGTATTTT.

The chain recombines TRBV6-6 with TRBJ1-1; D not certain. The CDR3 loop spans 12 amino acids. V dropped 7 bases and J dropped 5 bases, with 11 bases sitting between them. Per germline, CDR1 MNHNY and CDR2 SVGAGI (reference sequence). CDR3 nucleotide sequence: TGTGCCAGCACCGAATTCCGGACTGAAGCTTTCTTT. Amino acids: CASTEFRTEAFF.